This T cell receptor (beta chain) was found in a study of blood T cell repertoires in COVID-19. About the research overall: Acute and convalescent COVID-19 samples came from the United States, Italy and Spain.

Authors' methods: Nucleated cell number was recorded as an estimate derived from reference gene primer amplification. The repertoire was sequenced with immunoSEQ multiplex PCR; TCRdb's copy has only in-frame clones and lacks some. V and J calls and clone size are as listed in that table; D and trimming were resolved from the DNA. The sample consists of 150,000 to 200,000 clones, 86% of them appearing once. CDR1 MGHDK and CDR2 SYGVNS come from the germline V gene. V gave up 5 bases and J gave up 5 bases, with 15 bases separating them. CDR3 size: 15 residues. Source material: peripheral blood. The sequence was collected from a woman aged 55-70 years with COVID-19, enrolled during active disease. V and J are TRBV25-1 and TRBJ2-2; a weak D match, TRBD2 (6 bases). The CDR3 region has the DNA TGTGCCAGCAGTCGGGAGACAGTAGGAACCGGGGAGCTGTTTTTT. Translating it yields CASSRETVGTGELFF.